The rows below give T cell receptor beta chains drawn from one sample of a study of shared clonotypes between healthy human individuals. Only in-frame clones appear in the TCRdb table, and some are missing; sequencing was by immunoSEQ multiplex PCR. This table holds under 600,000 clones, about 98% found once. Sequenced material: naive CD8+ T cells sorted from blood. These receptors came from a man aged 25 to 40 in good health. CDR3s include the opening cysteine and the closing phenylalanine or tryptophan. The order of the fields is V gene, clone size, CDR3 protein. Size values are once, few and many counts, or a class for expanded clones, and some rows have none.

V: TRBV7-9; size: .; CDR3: CASSLPENGGTYEQYF
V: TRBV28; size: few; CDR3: CASTEARAHYGGGEQFF
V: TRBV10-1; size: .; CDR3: CASSETSGGETQYF
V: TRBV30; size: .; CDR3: CAWSLGALNTEAFF
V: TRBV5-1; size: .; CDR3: CASSLFGGSSYEQYF
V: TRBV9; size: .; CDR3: CASSVGEFEYEQYF
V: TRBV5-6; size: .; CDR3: CASSWGLAGGEQYF
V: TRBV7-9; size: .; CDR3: CASSPPSSYEQYF
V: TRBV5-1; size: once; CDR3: CASSLGRAYEQYF
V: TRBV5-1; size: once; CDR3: CASSSGQGGVIWDGYTF
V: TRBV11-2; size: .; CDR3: CASSFLVATTSTDTQYF
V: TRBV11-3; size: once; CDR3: CASSLVERGFPYEQYF
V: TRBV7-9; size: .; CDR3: CASSARGDPSYEQYF
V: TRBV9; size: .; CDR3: CASSVEGIASEQYF
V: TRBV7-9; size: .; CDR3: CASSDMDRLYYEQYF
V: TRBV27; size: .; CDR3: CASSLDPSAAVETQYF
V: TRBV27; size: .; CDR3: CASSLSRSNEQYF
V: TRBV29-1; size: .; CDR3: CSVAETTSVTYEQYF
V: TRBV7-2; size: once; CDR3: CASSLRTSGRRGDTQYF
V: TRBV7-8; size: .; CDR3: CASSFRDRAIPTYEQYF
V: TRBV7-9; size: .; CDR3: CASSFLATPEEKLFF
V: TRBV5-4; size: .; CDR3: CASTLRYRGETDTQYF
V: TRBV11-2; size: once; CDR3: CASSLDRNYGYTF
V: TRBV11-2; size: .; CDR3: CASSSYRDFQETQYF
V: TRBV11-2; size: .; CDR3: CASSQHGGSSDEQYF
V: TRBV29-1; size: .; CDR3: CSVVGGSGSYEQYF